This TCR beta chain was sequenced for a study of blood T cell repertoires in COVID-19. Study at large: Donors in the United States, Italy and Spain gave samples during acute or convalescent COVID-19. Sources were T cells, B-cell-depleted T cells, or PBMCs; the material itself was cDNA or gDNA.

In the authors' workflow: Reference gene primer amplification gave estimated nucleated cell counts. Clones were read by immunoSEQ multiplex PCR, and TCRdb kept only the in-frame ones, dropping some. V and J calls and clone size are copied from that table; D and trimming were computed from the DNA. The sample lists 150,000 or so clones, approximately 78% occurring once. The V gene's germline CDR1 is GTSNPN and CDR2 SVGIG (reference sequence). The CDR3 sequence is 14 residues long. V lost 0 bases and J lost 7, with 13 bases in between. The chain recombines TRBV30 with TRBJ2-1; no firm D call. The sequence was obtained from a human donor in a cohort sampled during active COVID-19. The specimen was peripheral blood. CDR3 nucleotides: TGTGCCTGGAGTGTACTTAAGAGGAAGAATGAGCAGTTCTTC. Translated: CAWSVLKRKNEQFF.